The 12 T cell receptor beta chains below were found in one sample sequenced in a study of blood T cell repertoires in COVID-19. The data were produced by immunoSEQ multiplex PCR, yet TCRdb's version contains in-frame clones alone and is incomplete. The data hold 200,000 to 250,000 clones, with 75% to 85% observed a single time. Sequences were obtained from peripheral blood. The origin of the receptors is a human donor in a cohort sampled during active COVID-19.

J is TRBJ1-2 and V is TRBV6-5, with 7 bases that match TRBD1. CDR1 is MNHEY and CDR2 is SVGAGI in the germline V gene. V shed 6 bases, J shed 8 bases, and the junction held 9 bases outside the gene matches. The CDR3 consists of 13 residues. This chain's CDR3 is CASSPEGGRGYTF. The DNA for the CDR3 is TGTGCCAGCAGCCCCGAAGGGGGCAGGGGCTACACCTTC.

This clone has only one observation. This chain links TRBV27 with TRBJ2-7; TRBD2 agrees at 9 bases. V gave up 7 bases and J gave up 4 bases; unmatched junction bases: 17. Germline V lookup: CDR1 MNHEY, CDR2 SMNVEV (reference sequence). The CDR3 consists of 17 residues. The CDR3 reads CASTEMDGLAGPYEQYF. The CDR3 DNA is TGTGCCAGCACCGAGATGGACGGGCTAGCGGGACCATACGAGCAGTACTTC.

The CDR3 DNA reads as TGTGCCAGCAGTCGACAGGGGACGGACACTGAAGCTTTCTTT. Residues: CASSRQGTDTEAFF. The chain links TRBV6-2 or TRBV6-3 to TRBJ1-1, with 8 nucleotides matching TRBD1. The CDR3 contains 14 residues. The germline V gene encodes CDR1 MNHEY and CDR2 SVGEGT. With V trimmed by 5 bases and J by 3 bases, 5 bases remained unmatched.

A remark on this clone: A much larger clone lies a single base off, so this may be a read error. The V and J genes are TRBV6-5 and TRBJ1-2; 7 nucleotides match TRBD1. V was pared by 6 bases and J by 2 bases, with 3 bases of the junction left unmatched. CDR1 MNHEY and CDR2 SVGAGI come from the germline V gene. The CDR3 covers 13 residues. In DNA form, the CDR3 reads TGTGCCAGCAGCCCGACAGGGAACTATGGCTACACCTTC. Protein: CASSPTGNYGYTF.

The V gene is TRBV24-1, the J gene TRBJ2-2, with TRBD2 matching over 7 bases. Germline CDR1 reads KGHDR; CDR2 reads SFDVKD. Trimming at V came to 6 bases and at J to 2 bases, leaving 2 bases not matched to a gene. The CDR3 sequence is 14 residues long. The CDR3 spells CATSQGLNTGELFF. The CDR3 coding sequence is TGTGCCACCAGTCAGGGACTAAACACCGGGGAGCTGTTTTTT.

The chain employs TRBV5-1 and TRBJ2-2; possible D gene TRBD2, 6 bases. The CDR3 covers 15 residues. Per germline, CDR1 SGHRS and CDR2 YFSETQ. Trimming removed 2 bases at V and 4 bases at J, with 12 bases between. CDR3 region: CASSLPGEGTGELFF. CDR3 sequence (DNA): TGCGCCAGCAGCTTACCGGGAGAGGGCACCGGGGAGCTGTTTTTT.

The chain links TRBV20-1 to TRBJ2-2, with 8 bases lining up with TRBD1. Germline CDR1 DFQATT, CDR2 SNEGSKA (reference sequence). This CDR3 is 15 amino acids long. V trimming: 3 bases; J trimming: 4 bases; junction bases outside the gene matches: 7. CDR3 residues: CSASLAGGRTGELFF. The DNA of the CDR3 is TGCAGTGCTAGTTTGGCAGGGGGCCGCACCGGGGAGCTGTTTTTT.

On this clone: At one end the junction does not follow the germline gene, possibly because of a read error. The V and J genes are TRBV7-7 and TRBJ2-6; no definite D call. This CDR3 is 17 amino acids long. The germline CDR1 and CDR2 sequences are SSHAT and FNYEAQ (reference sequence). The CDR3 reads CASSLISSPSGANVLTF. The CDR3, as DNA: TGTGCTAGCAGCTTAATTTCGAGTCCCTCTGGGGCCAACGTCCTGACTTTC.

This chain links TRBV19 with TRBJ1-5; 7 bases map to TRBD1. J gave up 2 bases and V 9 bases, and 10 bases lay outside the gene matches. This CDR3 spans 15 amino acids. The germline V gene encodes CDR1 LNHDA and CDR2 SQIVND (reference sequence). The CDR3 region has the DNA TGTGCCAGCAGCCAGGGCAGGGGGGGCAATCAGCCCCAGCATTTT. It is translated as CASSQGRGGNQPQHF.

This clone was found many times. The CDR3 DNA is TGTGCCAGCAGCTCGGCAGGGATGCTATACGAGCAGTACTTC. As protein: CASSSAGMLYEQYF. J is TRBJ2-7 and V is TRBV7-9; D is perhaps TRBD1 (5 bases). Germline values: CDR1 SEHNR, CDR2 FQNEAQ (reference sequence). The V gene lost 4 bases and the J gene lost 4 bases, with 14 bases spanning the gap. This CDR3 has 14 amino acids.

Remarks on this clone: The junction does not match germline at one end; this may be a read error. This chain uses TRBV19 with TRBJ1-2; tentative D call: TRBD1 (5 bases). Germline lookup yields CDR1 LNHDA and CDR2 SQIVND (reference sequence). The CDR3 length is 14 residues. CDR3 sequence: CVSSLAGRLYGYTF. The CDR3, as DNA: TGTGTCAGTAGTTTAGCAGGGAGGCTTTATGGCTACACCTTC.

This sequence joins TRBV5-4 and TRBJ1-3; D gene ambiguous. There are 14 residues in the CDR3. Germline CDR1 is SGHNT and CDR2 is YYREEE (reference sequence). Trimming shortened V by 1 base and J by 4 bases, and 9 bases separated the two germline ends. The CDR3 is CASSLLGRGNTIYF. CDR3 in DNA: TGTGCCAGCAGCTTGTTGGGCCGCGGAAACACCATATATTTT. Combining the CDR3 with reference TRBV5-4 and TRBJ1-3 gives the whole variable domain ETGVTQSPTHLIKTRGQQVTLRCSSQSGHNTVSWYQQALGQGPQFIFQYYREEENGRGNFPPRFSGLQFPNYSSELNVNALELDDSALYLCASSLLGRGNTIYFGEGSWLTVV.